This is a list of T cell receptor beta chains from one sample in a study of blood T cell repertoires in COVID-19. Sequencing used immunoSEQ multiplex PCR; TCRdb keeps in-frame clones, though not all of them. The sample contains under 250,000 clones, roughly four fifths of which appear only once. The sample taken for sequencing was peripheral blood. Source of these receptors: an older man with acute or convalescent COVID-19. Each CDR3 is given with its conserved first and last residue. The D gene is left open where the match is weak. Some rows have no size entry. The others give once, few or many, or a class for an expanded clone.

clone size	D gene	V gene	J gene	CDR3 protein	CDR3 DNA
NA	NA	TRBV5-1	TRBJ2-1	CASSFTGGSYNEQFF	TGCGCCAGCAGCTTCACCGGGGGATCCTACAATGAGCAGTTCTTC
NA	TRBD2	TRBV27	TRBJ2-7	CASRVSGSYEQYF	TGTGCCAGCAGGGTTAGCGGGAGCTACGAGCAGTACTTC
NA	TRBD1	TRBV7-2	TRBJ2-7	CASSSQGGRYEQYF	TGTGCCAGCAGCTCACAGGGGGGTCGCTACGAGCAGTACTTC
NA	TRBD1	TRBV5-4	TRBJ1-4	CASRSQGDEKLFF	TGTGCCAGCAGGAGTCAGGGGGATGAAAAACTGTTTTTT
NA	NA	TRBV9	TRBJ2-7	CASSGSGSSYEQYF	TGTGCCAGCAGCGGATCAGGGTCCTCCTACGAGCAGTACTTC
NA	NA	TRBV5-1	TRBJ2-5	CASSLGGSKETQYF	TGCGCCAGCAGCTTGGGAGGGAGTAAAGAGACCCAGTACTTC
NA	TRBD1	TRBV6-5	TRBJ2-4	CASSYAYRGAKNIQYF	TGTGCCAGCAGTTACGCATACAGGGGAGCCAAAAACATTCAGTACTTC
NA	NA	TRBV7-2	TRBJ1-5	CASSVRTRSNQPQHF	TGTGCCAGCAGCGTCAGGACACGTAGCAATCAGCCCCAGCATTTT
NA	NA	TRBV19	TRBJ2-2	CASSIGRGNTGELFF	TGTGCCAGTAGTATTGGTAGGGGGAACACCGGGGAGCTGTTTTTT
NA	NA	TRBV7-6	TRBJ2-2	CASSSRGRNTGELFF	TGTGCCAGCAGCTCCAGGGGTCGGAACACCGGGGAGCTGTTTTTT
NA	NA	TRBV10-3	TRBJ2-7	CAISESSPHEQYF	TGTGCCATCAGTGAGTCGAGTCCCCACGAGCAGTACTTC
NA	NA	TRBV11-2	TRBJ1-5	CASSLGAHSNQPQHF	TGTGCCAGCAGCTTAGGGGCTCACAGCAATCAGCCCCAGCATTTT
NA	NA	TRBV2	TRBJ2-7	CAGASQFYEQYF	TGTGCCGGCGCGTCACAGTTTTACGAGCAGTACTTC
NA	TRBD2	TRBV18	TRBJ2-7	CASSLIAGGPNEQYF	TGTGCCAGCTCCTTAATAGCGGGAGGGCCCAACGAGCAGTACTTC
NA	NA	TRBV5-1	TRBJ2-7	CASSLLVRPTHYEQYF	TGCGCCAGCAGCTTGCTCGTCAGACCGACTCACTACGAGCAGTACTTC
NA	NA	TRBV19	TRBJ2-1	CASSDPGHLADNEQFF	TGTGCCAGTAGCGACCCGGGACACCTTGCCGACAATGAGCAGTTCTTC
once	NA	TRBV2	TRBJ2-7	CASSESESYEQYF	TGTGCCAGCAGTGAGTCCGAGTCCTACGAGCAGTACTTC
NA	NA	TRBV9	TRBJ2-3	CASSVESPTDTQYF	TGTGCCAGCAGCGTAGAAAGCCCAACAGATACGCAGTATTTT
NA	TRBD1	TRBV19	TRBJ1-3	CASRGTGGNLSGNTIYF	TGTGCCAGTAGGGGGACAGGGGGCAACCTCTCTGGAAACACCATATATTTT
few	NA	TRBV19	TRBJ2-7	CASSFTWGRGEGEQYF	TGTGCCAGTAGTTTCACTTGGGGAAGGGGTGAAGGCGAGCAGTACTTC
NA	NA	TRBV12-3/TRBV12-4	TRBJ1-4	CASSPGGEKLFF	TGTGCCAGCAGTCCGGGAGGTGAAAAACTGTTTTTT
NA	NA	TRBV18	TRBJ1-1	CASSRAGYLNTEAFF	TGTGCCAGCTCCCGTGCGGGCTACCTGAACACTGAAGCTTTCTTT
NA	TRBD1	TRBV5-1	TRBJ2-1	CASSKTGGSYNEQFF	TGCGCCAGCAGCAAGACAGGGGGCTCCTACAATGAGCAGTTCTTC
NA	NA	TRBV7-3	TRBJ2-3	CASSLLGQGSSTDTQYF	TGTGCCAGCAGCCTTCTAGGGCAGGGGTCTAGCACAGATACGCAGTATTTT
many	TRBD1	TRBV6-6	TRBJ1-5	CASRAGQGFNQPQHF	TGTGCCAGCAGGGCGGGACAGGGCTTCAATCAGCCCCAGCATTTT
NA	TRBD1	TRBV28	TRBJ1-2	CASSSGQGANYGYTF	TGTGCCAGCAGCTCGGGACAGGGAGCGAACTATGGCTACACCTTC
NA	NA	TRBV3-1/TRBV3-2	TRBJ1-2	CASSLQTDNYGYTF	TGTGCCAGCAGCCTCCAGACAGATAACTATGGCTACACCTTC
once	TRBD1	TRBV10-3	TRBJ2-2	CAISELLTGITGELFF	TGTGCCATCAGTGAGTTACTGACAGGGATCACCGGGGAGCTGTTTTTT
NA	NA	TRBV29-1	TRBJ1-2	CSAHTRAADAYGYTF	TGCAGCGCCCACACCCGGGCAGCGGACGCCTATGGCTACACCTTC
few	NA	TRBV7-6	TRBJ1-3	CASSPRTADSGNTIYF	TGTGCCAGCAGCCCACGGACAGCCGACTCTGGAAACACCATATATTTT
NA	TRBD1	TRBV5-1	TRBJ1-4	CASSYSPGGRDEKLFF	TGCGCCAGCAGCTATTCCCCAGGGGGCCGGGATGAAAAACTGTTTTTT
NA	NA	TRBV7-9	TRBJ2-1	CASSLPGGYGNEQFF	TGTGCCAGCAGCTTACCAGGGGGGTATGGTAATGAGCAGTTCTTC